These 6 T cell receptor beta chains were all obtained from the same sample, sequenced in a study of T-cell reconstitution after alpha-beta-depleted transplantation in children. The TCRbeta library incorporated unique molecular identifiers. TCRdb used MiXCR to reprocess the PCR reads, holding one entry per CDR3 protein. This table has 70,000 to 95,000 distinct CDR3 sequences, around 15% appearing once. This specimen was PBMCs, mostly from graft donor cells, taken 180 days after TCRalphabeta/CD19-depleted stem cell transplant. The receptor source for this set is a male patient between 2 and 10 years old who had a stem cell transplant for acute lymphoblastic leukemia, so the T cells may come from the graft donor.

V is TRBV20-1 and J is TRBJ2-7, with D hard to call. CDR3 length: 14 amino acids. The V gene's germline CDR1 is DFQATT and CDR2 SNEGSKA (reference sequence). Trimming removed 1 base at V and 3 bases at J, with 13 bases between. The CDR3 DNA sequence: TGCAGTGCTAGAGTGTCACAGTCAGGCTACGAGCAGTACTTC. It encodes CSARVSQSGYEQYF.

This clonotype was detected a few times. This chain connects TRBV15 to TRBJ2-7, with 8 bases matching TRBD1. Germline lookup yields CDR1 LNHNV and CDR2 YYDKDF (reference sequence). CDR3 size: 14 residues. Unmatched junction bases numbered 8, after V lost 4 bases and J lost 6 bases. CDR3 DNA sequence: TGTGCCACCAGCACTAGTTACAGGGGGATCGAGCAGTACTTC. It encodes CATSTSYRGIEQYF.

This chain uses TRBV5-6 with TRBJ2-2; D is ambiguous. This CDR3 region has 13 residues. Germline values: CDR1 SGHDT, CDR2 YYEEEE. V was cut by 4 bases and J by 5 bases, with 9 bases left in between. The CDR3 spells CASSHPGTGELFF. The CDR3 nucleotides are TGTGCCAGCAGCCACCCCGGGACCGGGGAGCTGTTTTTT.

The chain recombines TRBV5-1 with TRBJ1-1, with TRBD1 as a possible D gene (5 bases). Trimming removed 1 base at V and 1 base at J, with 8 bases between. The CDR3 covers 14 residues. Germline V gives CDR1 SGHRS, CDR2 YFSETQ. The CDR3 coding sequence is TGCGCCAGCAGCTTGAGGGGTCGGAACACTGAAGCTTTCTTT. This codes for CASSLRGRNTEAFF.

This clonotype was recorded many times. The genes are TRBV9 and TRBJ1-2, with D maybe TRBD1 (6 bases). The V and J ends lost 4 bases and 12 bases respectively, with 16 bases between them. In germline, CDR1 is SGDLS, CDR2 YYNGEE. The CDR3 totals 12 residues. In DNA, the CDR3 is TGTGCCAGCAGCCTACGGACAGCTGAGGACACCTTC. This sequence encodes CASSLRTAEDTF.

V usage is TRBV9 and J usage is TRBJ2-5; D remains unclear. Between the trimmed V and J ends, which lost 3 bases and 4 bases, there was a span of 13 bases. The V gene's germline CDR1 is SGDLS and CDR2 YYNGEE. This CDR3 has 14 residues. This CDR3 is CASSANRVGETQYF. The CDR3 DNA is TGTGCCAGCAGCGCCAATAGAGTCGGAGAGACCCAGTACTTC.